This note documents a single TCR beta chain sequence. This clone's antigen is unknown. No much larger clone is present one base from it, and per-base qualities are unavailable. TCRbeta CDR3 regions were amplified from genomic DNA using the immunoSEQ Assay, a bias-controlled multiplex PCR. As for the authors' bioinformatics: Nucleated cell counts per sample were estimated from amplification of reference gene primers within the assay. Sequence reads were collapsed and filtered to measure the absolute abundance of every unique TCRbeta CDR3 rearrangement. Productive Simpson clonality was computed per sample as the square root of Simpson's diversity index over productive rearrangements. This is the immuneACCESS table as TCRdb keeps it, with only in-frame sequences that have V and J called. A part of the clones is gone; compared with another copy, unresolved V genes explain less than half, and the rest is unexplained. Clone size and the V and J calls come from that table; the DNA yielded D and trimming. This sample is represented by 150,000 to 200,000 clones; roughly 90% of them were singletons. The ten largest make up about a sixth of the sample.

The germline V gene gives CDR1 as SNHLY and CDR2 as FYNNEI. Germline trimming: 10 bases from V, 4 bases from J; junction bases outside gene matches: 10. From the cysteine up to the phenylalanine, the CDR3 has a length of 14 residues. Only the CDR3 DNA is retained, 42 bases long and in frame from the first base. The sample is drawn from a study of blood T cell repertoires in COVID-19 (dated by TCRdb to the early 2020s). For context, the study as a whole: Samples covering the acute and convalescent phases of COVID-19 were provided by collaborators in the United States, Italy and Spain. Deeply sampled blood TCRbeta repertoires from subjects exposed to, actively infected with, or recovered from COVID-19 were included in the dataset. Samples were obtained from the ongoing ImmuneRACE study (first 160 participants) and from 1,000 to 1,500 subjects provided by 6 global collaborators. A freely available public database, intended as a resource for researchers studying the immune response to SARS-CoV-2, is where the repertoires were released. Sample metadata almost always included a de-identified subject ID, COVID-19 status, age in years and sex. The material from the prospective study consisted of cDNA or gDNA derived from T cells, B-cell-depleted T cells, or PBMCs. Where available, HLA class I and class II types were obtained from metadata supplied by the sample provider rather than from assay-based typing. The study at large found these results: How much clinical and demographic metadata was included differed by source and by participant, and the metadata was provided uncurated.

Whole blood was collected in K2EDTA tubes by collaborating institutions according to the institutions' own protocols. For TCRbeta analysis, collaborators shipped samples as frozen whole blood, isolated PBMCs, or DNA extracted from either of those sample types. This TCR derives from a man between 60 and 75 years old with active or convalescent COVID-19. Input material: peripheral blood. The rearranged chain carries TRBV2 and TRBJ2-3; the junction holds 8 bases that match TRBD2. The CDR3 protein is CATYPGLAADTQYF. The nucleotide sequence is given as TGTGCCACCTACCCCGGACTAGCTGCAGATACGCAGTATTTT.